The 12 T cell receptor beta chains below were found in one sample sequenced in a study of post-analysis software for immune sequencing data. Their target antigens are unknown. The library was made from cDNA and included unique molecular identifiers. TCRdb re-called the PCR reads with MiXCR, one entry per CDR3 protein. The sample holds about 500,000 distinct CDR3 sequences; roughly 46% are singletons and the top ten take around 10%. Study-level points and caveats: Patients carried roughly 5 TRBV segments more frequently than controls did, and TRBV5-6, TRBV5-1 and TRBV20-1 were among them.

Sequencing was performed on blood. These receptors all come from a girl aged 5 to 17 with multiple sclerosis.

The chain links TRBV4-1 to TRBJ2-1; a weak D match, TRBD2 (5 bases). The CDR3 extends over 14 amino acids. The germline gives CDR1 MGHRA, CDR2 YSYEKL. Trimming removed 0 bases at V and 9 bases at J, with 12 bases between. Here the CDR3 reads CASSQDNEGSEQFF. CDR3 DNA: TGCGCCAGCAGCCAAGATAATGAGGGTAGTGAGCAGTTCTTC.

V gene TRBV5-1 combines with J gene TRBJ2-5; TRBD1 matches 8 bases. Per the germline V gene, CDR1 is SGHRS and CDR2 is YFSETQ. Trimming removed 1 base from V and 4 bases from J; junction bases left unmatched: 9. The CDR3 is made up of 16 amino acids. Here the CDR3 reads CASSLFEPGTGETQYF. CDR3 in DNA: TGCGCCAGCAGCTTGTTTGAGCCAGGGACAGGAGAGACCCAGTACTTC.

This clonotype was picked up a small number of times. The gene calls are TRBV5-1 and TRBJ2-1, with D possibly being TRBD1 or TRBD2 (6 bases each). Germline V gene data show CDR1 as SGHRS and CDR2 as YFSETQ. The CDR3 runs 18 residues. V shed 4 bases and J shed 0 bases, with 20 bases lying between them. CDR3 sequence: CASSPDRPGASSYNEQFF. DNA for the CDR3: TGCGCCAGCAGCCCGGATAGGCCGGGGGCGAGCTCCTACAATGAGCAGTTCTTC. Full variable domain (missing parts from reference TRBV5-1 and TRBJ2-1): KAGVTQTPRYLIKTRGQQVTLSCSPISGHRSVSWYQQTPGQGLQFLFEYFSETQRNKGNFPGRFSGRQFSNSRSEMNVSTLELGDSALYLCASSPDRPGASSYNEQFFGPGTRLTVL.

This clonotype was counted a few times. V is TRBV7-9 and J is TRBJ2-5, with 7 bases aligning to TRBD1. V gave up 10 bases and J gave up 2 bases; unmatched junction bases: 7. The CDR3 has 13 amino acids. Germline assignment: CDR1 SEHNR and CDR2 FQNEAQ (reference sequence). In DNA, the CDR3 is TGTGCCACGACAGGGTCCCCTCAAGAGACCCAGTACTTC. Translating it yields CATTGSPQETQYF.

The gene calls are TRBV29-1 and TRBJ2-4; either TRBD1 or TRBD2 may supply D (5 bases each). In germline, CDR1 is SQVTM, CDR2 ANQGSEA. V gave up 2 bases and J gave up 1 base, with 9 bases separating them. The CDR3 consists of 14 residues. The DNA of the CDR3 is TGCAGCGTTGAATCATGGGGGGCCAAAAACATTCAGTACTTC. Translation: CSVESWGAKNIQYF.

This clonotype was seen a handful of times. CDR3 sequence (DNA): TGTGCCAGCAGTTACGGGACAGGGTTGACTGAAGCTTTCTTT. It is translated as CASSYGTGLTEAFF. The rearrangement links TRBV6-5 to TRBJ1-1; 9 positions agree with TRBD1. This CDR3 is built from 14 residues. CDR1 MNHEY and CDR2 SVGAGI come from the germline V gene. The V and J ends lost 2 bases and 5 bases, in that order; junction bases with no gene match: 3.

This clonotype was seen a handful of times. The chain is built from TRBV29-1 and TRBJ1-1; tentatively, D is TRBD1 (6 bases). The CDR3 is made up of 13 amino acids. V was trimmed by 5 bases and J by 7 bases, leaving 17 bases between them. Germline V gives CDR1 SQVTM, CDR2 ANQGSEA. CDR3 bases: TGCAGCGTTAAAACAGGGATGGTCTATGAAGCTTTCTTT. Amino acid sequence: CSVKTGMVYEAFF.

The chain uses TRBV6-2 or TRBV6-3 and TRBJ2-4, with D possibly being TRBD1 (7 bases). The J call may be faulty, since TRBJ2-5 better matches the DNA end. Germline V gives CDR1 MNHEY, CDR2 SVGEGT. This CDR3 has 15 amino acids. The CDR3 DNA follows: TGTGCCAGCAGTCCGACAGGGAGTTTTAGCGGGACCCAGTACTTC. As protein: CASSPTGSFSGTQYF.

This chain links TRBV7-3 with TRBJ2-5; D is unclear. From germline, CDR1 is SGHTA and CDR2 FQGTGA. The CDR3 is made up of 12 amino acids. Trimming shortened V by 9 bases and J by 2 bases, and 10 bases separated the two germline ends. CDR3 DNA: TGTGCCAGTTACAGTTGGCAAGAGACCCAGTACTTC. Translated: CASYSWQETQYF. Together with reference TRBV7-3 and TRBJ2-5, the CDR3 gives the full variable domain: GAGVSQTPSNKVTEKGKYVELRCDPISGHTALYWYRQSLGQGPEFLIYFQGTGAADDSGLPNDRFFAVRPEGSVSTLKIQRTERGDSAVYLCASYSWQETQYFGPGTRLLVL.

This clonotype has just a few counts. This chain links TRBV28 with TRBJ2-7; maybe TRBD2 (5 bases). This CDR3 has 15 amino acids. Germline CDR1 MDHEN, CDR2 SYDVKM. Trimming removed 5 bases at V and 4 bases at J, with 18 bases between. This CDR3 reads CASSRPGISSYEQYF. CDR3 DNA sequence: TGTGCCAGCAGTCGTCCGGGGATCTCATCTTACGAGCAGTACTTC.

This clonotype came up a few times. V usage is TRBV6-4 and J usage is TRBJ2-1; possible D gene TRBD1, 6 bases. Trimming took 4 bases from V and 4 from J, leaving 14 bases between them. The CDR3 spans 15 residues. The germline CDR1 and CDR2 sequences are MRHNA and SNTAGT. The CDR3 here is CASSGGPEGYNEQFF. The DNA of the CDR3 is TGTGCCAGCAGTGGGGGGCCCGAGGGGTACAATGAGCAGTTCTTC.

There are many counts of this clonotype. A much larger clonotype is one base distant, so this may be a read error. The CDR3 region has the DNA TGTGCCAGCAGTGACACCTACGAGCAGTACTTC. Translating gives CASSDTYEQYF. V is TRBV5-1 and J is TRBJ2-7; D ambiguous. CDR1 is SGHRS and CDR2 is YFSETQ in the germline V gene. The CDR3 totals 11 residues. Using reference TRBV5-1 and TRBJ2-7 for the parts outside the CDR3, the full variable domain is KAGVTQTPRYLIKTRGQQVTLSCSPISGHRSVSWYQQTPGQGLQFLFEYFSETQRNKGNFPGRFSGRQFSNSRSEMNVSTLELGDSALYLCASSDTYEQYFGPGTRLTVT.